These 21 T cell receptor beta chains originate from one sample sequenced in a study of shared clonotypes between healthy human individuals. Sequenced by immunoSEQ multiplex PCR; TCRdb stores in-frame clones only, minus some. The top ten clones hold roughly 1.5% of a sample with 980,000 or so clones, less than 85% of them seen once. Sequenced: memory CD4+ T cells sorted from blood. As to subset: CD45RA-negative fraction. The receptors were gathered from a man between 18 and 35 years old in good health.

This clone showed up many times. The chain couples TRBV4-3 to TRBJ2-7, with D maybe TRBD1 (5 bases). Germline V lookup: CDR1 LGHNA, CDR2 YSLEER. Trimming removed 0 bases from V and 3 bases from J, with 15 bases in between. CDR3 size: 16 residues. Here the CDR3 DNA reads TGCGCCAGCAGCCAAGATGTGAGACAGACTTACTACGAGCAGTACTTC. Its protein is CASSQDVRQTYYEQYF.

This clone showed up many times. The rearrangement joins TRBV18 to TRBJ2-7; D gene unclear. This CDR3 is 15 amino acids long. The germline V and J ends were trimmed by 6 bases and 1 base, with 16 bases remaining between them. Germline V CDR1 and CDR2: KGHSH, LQKENI. The CDR3 DNA is TGTGCCAGCTCGCTTGAGATTAATCCGTCCTACGAGCAGTACTTC. Translated: CASSLEINPSYEQYF.

This chain uses TRBV15 with TRBJ2-7; no clear D. The CDR3 has 15 residues. Trimming stripped 0 bases from V and 5 bases from J, with 14 bases between. Germline values: CDR1 LNHNV, CDR2 YYDKDF (reference sequence). Written as DNA, the CDR3 is TGTGCCACCAGCAGAGAGCAAGGAAATCTCCACGAGCAGTACTTC. Translation gives CATSREQGNLHEQYF.

This clone has a single count. J is TRBJ2-5 and V is TRBV29-1, with TRBD2 identical over 9 bases. The J segment lost 4 bases and the V segment lost 6 bases, leaving 6 bases of the junction unmatched. The germline V gene encodes CDR1 SQVTM and CDR2 ANQGSEA. This CDR3 spans 13 amino acids. The CDR3 region is CSVDIAGVETQYF. DNA for the CDR3: TGCAGCGTCGACATAGCGGGAGTAGAGACCCAGTACTTC.

This clone was counted a few times. The chain links TRBV30 to TRBJ1-1; D is uncertain. Trimming cost V 4 bases and J 3 bases, with 9 bases left between them. Germline V gives CDR1 GTSNPN, CDR2 SVGIG (reference sequence). The CDR3 covers 12 residues. CDR3 nucleotides: TGTGCCTGGATAGGTAGGGACACTGAAGCTTTCTTT. Translated: CAWIGRDTEAFF.

V and J are TRBV19 and TRBJ2-7; TRBD1 matches 9 bases. CDR1 and CDR2 from the germline V gene are LNHDA and SQIVND (reference sequence). The CDR3 consists of 14 residues. The V gene end was trimmed by 4 bases and the J gene end by 0 bases; junction bases not matched to a gene: 1. CDR3 coding DNA: TGTGCCAGTAGTACGGGACAGGGCTCCTACGAGCAGTACTTC. Translation: CASSTGQGSYEQYF. Full variable domain (outside the CDR3, taken from reference TRBV19 and TRBJ2-7): DGGITQSPKYLFRKEGQNVTLSCEQNLNHDAMYWYRQDPGQGLRLIYYSQIVNDFQKGDIAEGYSVSREKKESFPLTVTSAQKNPTAFYLCASSTGQGSYEQYFGPGTRLTVT.

The V call is TRBV19, the J call TRBJ2-1, with TRBD1 identical over 7 bases. This CDR3 is built from 13 residues. CDR1 and CDR2 (germline): LNHDA, SQIVND (reference sequence). V shed 4 bases, J shed 8 bases, and the junction held 5 bases outside the gene matches. In DNA form, the CDR3 reads TGTGCCAGTAGTAACATGGGACAGCATGAGCAGTTCTTC. Its protein product is CASSNMGQHEQFF. Based on the CDR3 plus reference TRBV19 and TRBJ2-1, the full variable domain is DGGITQSPKYLFRKEGQNVTLSCEQNLNHDAMYWYRQDPGQGLRLIYYSQIVNDFQKGDIAEGYSVSREKKESFPLTVTSAQKNPTAFYLCASSNMGQHEQFFGPGTRLTVL.

The V and J genes are TRBV7-8 and TRBJ2-3, with D tentatively TRBD2 (6 bases). This CDR3 is built from 14 residues. Trimming removed 4 bases from V and 1 base from J, with 9 bases in between. Germline V lookup: CDR1 SGHVS, CDR2 FQNEAQ. The CDR3 DNA sequence: TGTGCCAGCAGCTGGGCTAGCGGCACAGATACGCAGTATTTT. It codes for CASSWASGTDTQYF. Variable domain in full (rest from reference TRBV7-8 and TRBJ2-3): GAGVSQSPRYKVAKRGQDVALRCDPISGHVSLFWYQQALGQGPEFLTYFQNEAQLDKSGLPSDRFFAERPEGSVSTLKIQRTQQEDSAVYLCASSWASGTDTQYFGPGTRLTVL.

About this clone itself: This same CDR3 is encoded by further DNA sequences in the sample. V gene TRBV30 combines with J gene TRBJ2-7, with D possibly TRBD1 on 6 matching bases. Germline CDR1 GTSNPN, CDR2 SVGIG (reference sequence). CDR3 length: 13 amino acids. Trimming took 1 base from V and 2 from J, leaving 9 bases between them. In DNA, the CDR3 is TGTGCCTGGAGTGGGGGGCTACCCTACGAGCAGTACTTC. Translated: CAWSGGLPYEQYF.

The chain's CDR3 is CASSGRVNQPQHF. CDR3 DNA sequence: TGTGCCAGCAGTGGAAGGGTAAATCAGCCCCAGCATTTT. The rearrangement joins TRBV2 to TRBJ1-5; D not resolved. Trimming took 4 bases from V and 4 from J, leaving 8 bases between them. The germline V gene has CDR1 SNHLY and CDR2 FYNNEI. This CDR3 region has 13 residues. Based on the CDR3 plus reference TRBV2 and TRBJ1-5, the full variable domain is EPEVTQTPSHQVTQMGQEVILRCVPISNHLYFYWYRQILGQKVEFLVSFYNNEISEKSEIFDDQFSVERPDGSNFTLKIRSTKLEDSAMYFCASSGRVNQPQHFGDGTRLSIL.

DNA for the CDR3: TGTGCCAGTAAGAAAGAGGGGCTATCTAATTCACCCCTCCACTTT. Residues: CASKKEGLSNSPLHF. The J gene is TRBJ1-6, the V gene TRBV19, with D perhaps matching TRBD1 (5 bases). This CDR3 spans 15 amino acids. Trimming took 7 bases from V and 6 from J, leaving 16 bases between them. Germline values: CDR1 LNHDA, CDR2 SQIVND (reference sequence). Variable domain in full (rest from reference TRBV19 and TRBJ1-6): DGGITQSPKYLFRKEGQNVTLSCEQNLNHDAMYWYRQDPGQGLRLIYYSQIVNDFQKGDIAEGYSVSREKKESFPLTVTSAQKNPTAFYLCASKKEGLSNSPLHFGNGTRLTVT.

The V call is TRBV5-4, the J call TRBJ2-1; 9 bases align to TRBD1. CDR1 and CDR2 from the germline V gene are SGHNT and YYREEE (reference sequence). The CDR3 loop spans 16 amino acids. V shed 5 bases, J shed 4 bases, and the junction held 10 bases outside the gene matches. CDR3 sequence reads: CASSRGTGGAYNEQFF. As DNA, the CDR3 is TGTGCCAGCAGTCGCGGAACAGGGGGCGCTTACAATGAGCAGTTCTTC.

This clone was seen more than once but under ten times. The chain combines TRBV19 with TRBJ2-2; D is perhaps TRBD2 (7 bases). This CDR3 region has 14 residues. Germline V gene sequence: CDR1 LNHDA, CDR2 SQIVND (reference sequence). V shed 10 bases and J shed 3 bases, with 15 bases lying between them. The CDR3 sequence: CATTRGRDTGELFF. In nucleotides, the CDR3 is TGTGCCACAACGAGGGGGAGGGACACCGGGGAGCTGTTTTTT.

V and J are TRBV5-1 and TRBJ1-1, with 7 positions matching TRBD1. The CDR3 runs 13 residues. Germline values: CDR1 SGHRS, CDR2 YFSETQ. Trimming at V came to 7 bases and at J to 5 bases, leaving 8 bases not matched to a gene. In nucleotides, the CDR3 is TGCGCCAGCCAGGGGACCAGGGGGACTGAAGCTTTCTTT. This translates into CASQGTRGTEAFF.

The rearrangement links TRBV2 to TRBJ2-7; unclear D gene. The CDR3 covers 11 residues. Trimming stripped 9 bases from V and 6 bases from J, with 12 bases between. In germline, CDR1 is SNHLY, CDR2 FYNNEI. The CDR3 sequence is CASAARTEQYF. The DNA of the CDR3 is TGTGCCAGTGCCGCGAGGACCGAGCAGTACTTC.

The rearrangement joins TRBV5-1 to TRBJ2-7; TRBD1 matches 9 bases. The germline V gene has CDR1 SGHRS and CDR2 YFSETQ. The CDR3 covers 16 residues. V shed 4 bases, J shed 2 bases, and the junction held 10 bases outside the gene matches. The DNA of the CDR3 is TGCGCCAGCAGCCGGAACGGACAGGGGTCTACCTACGAGCAGTACTTC. Encoded protein: CASSRNGQGSTYEQYF.

For this clone: Different DNA sequences within this sample yield the same CDR3. The rearrangement uses TRBV27 and TRBJ1-6; D possibly corresponds to TRBD1 (5 bases). V was pared by 0 bases and J by 6 bases, with 9 bases between. The CDR3 loop spans 15 amino acids. Germline V gives CDR1 MNHEY, CDR2 SMNVEV (reference sequence). As DNA, the CDR3 is TGTGCCAGCAGTTTATCCAGGCAGGGTAATTCACCCCTCCACTTT. It encodes CASSLSRQGNSPLHF.

A remark on this clone: Other nucleotide sequences in the sample specify the same CDR3. The chain uses TRBV27 and TRBJ2-7; D remains unclear. Looked up from germline, CDR1 is MNHEY and CDR2 is SMNVEV (reference sequence). Trimming removed 3 bases from V and 0 bases from J, with 9 bases in between. This CDR3 contains 14 residues. The CDR3 sequence: CASSFKPSSYEQYF. CDR3 in DNA: TGTGCCAGCAGTTTTAAGCCAAGCTCCTACGAGCAGTACTTC.

The V and J genes are TRBV18 and TRBJ1-1, with a possible D match to TRBD1 (5 bases). CDR1 and CDR2 from the germline V gene are KGHSH and LQKENI. Trimming removed 1 base at V and 4 bases at J, with 16 bases between. The CDR3 runs to 16 residues. The CDR3 sequence is CASSPQRGRAGTEAFF. The CDR3 DNA sequence: TGTGCCAGCTCACCACAGAGGGGCCGCGCAGGCACTGAAGCTTTCTTT.

The chain has TRBV5-1 and TRBJ2-7; possibly TRBD1 for D (6 bases). CDR1 and CDR2 from the germline V gene are SGHRS and YFSETQ. Trimming shortened V by 4 bases and J by 2 bases, and 13 bases separated the two germline ends. The CDR3 has 14 residues. CDR3 loop: CASSVDSPPYEQYF. The CDR3 nucleotides are TGCGCCAGCAGCGTGGACAGTCCGCCCTACGAGCAGTACTTC.

A note on this clone: The identical CDR3 is also encoded by other nucleotide sequences in the sample. The rearrangement uses TRBV6-5 and TRBJ2-7, with D possibly TRBD2 on 6 matching bases. Germline CDR1 is MNHEY and CDR2 is SVGAGI. The CDR3 is made up of 14 amino acids. V dropped 4 bases and J dropped 3 bases, with 13 bases sitting between them. CDR3 sequence reads: CASSSGGEYYEQYF. The DNA for the CDR3 is TGTGCCAGCAGTTCCGGCGGGGAATACTACGAGCAGTACTTC.